The clone carrying this T cell receptor beta chain was seen only a few times. This entry comes from a study of T-cell reconstitution after alpha-beta-depleted transplantation in children. Preparing the TCRbeta library involved the use of unique molecular identifiers. TCRdb passed the PCR reads through MiXCR, listing each CDR3 protein once. The sample includes about 540,000 distinct CDR3 sequences, around 16% seen only once; the top ten take roughly 3.3%. This clonotype was obtained from a human donor who donated a stem cell graft to a child with acute lymphoblastic leukemia. The sequencing here drew on PBMCs from the stem cell graft donor, taken from the stem cell graft.

CDR3 in DNA: TGCGCCAGCAGCAAACTAGCGGGCCCCGTTACAGATACGCAGTATTTT. Residues: CASSKLAGPVTDTQYF. The V and J genes are TRBV5-1 and TRBJ2-3; 9 bases are a match to TRBD2. Unmatched junction bases numbered 9, after V lost 4 bases and J lost 3 bases. The length of the CDR3 is 16 residues. Germline CDR1 reads SGHRS; CDR2 reads YFSETQ.